This T cell receptor (beta chain) was identified in a study of identical twins. Study results and caveats: Carriage of fewer insertions was seen in abundant cord blood beta clonotypes, whereas memory repertoires showed none. Because invariant MAIT and iNKT cells could be present, zero-insertion analyses could be partly confounded.

TCRdb analysed the 5' RACE reads with MiXCR anew, one entry per CDR3 protein. The sample has 420,000 or so distinct CDR3 sequences, approximately 17% seen once. The CDR3 runs to 15 residues. V was trimmed by 0 bases and J by 6 bases, leaving 16 bases between them. Germline loops: CDR1 SGHRS, CDR2 YFSETQ. As to this clonotype: What it recognizes is unknown.

Healthy Caucasians supplied all donations. The origin of this receptor is a man aged 50 to 60 in good health. The V gene is TRBV5-1, the J gene TRBJ2-7; TRBD1 might be the D (6 bases). Sequencing input: naive T cells sorted from blood. CDR3: CASSLAGPGVSEQYF. As DNA, the CDR3 is TGCGCCAGCAGCTTGGCCGGTCCAGGGGTAAGCGAGCAGTACTTC. The full variable domain, its missing parts supplied by reference TRBV5-1 and TRBJ2-7, is KAGVTQTPRYLIKTRGQQVTLSCSPISGHRSVSWYQQTPGQGLQFLFEYFSETQRNKGNFPGRFSGRQFSNSRSEMNVSTLELGDSALYLCASSLAGPGVSEQYFGPGTRLTVT.